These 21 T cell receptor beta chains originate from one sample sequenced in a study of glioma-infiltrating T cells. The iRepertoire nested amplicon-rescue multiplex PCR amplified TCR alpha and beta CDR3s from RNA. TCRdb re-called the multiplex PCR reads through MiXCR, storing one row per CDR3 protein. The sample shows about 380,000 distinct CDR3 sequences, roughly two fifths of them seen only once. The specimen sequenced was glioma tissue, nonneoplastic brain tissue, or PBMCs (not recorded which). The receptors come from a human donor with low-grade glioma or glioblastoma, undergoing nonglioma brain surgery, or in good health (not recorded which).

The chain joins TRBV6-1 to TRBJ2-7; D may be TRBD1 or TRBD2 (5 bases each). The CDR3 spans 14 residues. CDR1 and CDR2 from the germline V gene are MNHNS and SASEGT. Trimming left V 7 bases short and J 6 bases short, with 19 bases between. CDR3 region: CASNPPGPFFEQYF. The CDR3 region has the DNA TGTGCCAGCAACCCCCCGGGACCATTTTTCGAGCAGTACTTC.

The CDR3, as DNA: TGTGCCAGCAGTTCACTACAGGGAAAGAGGGGTCAGCCCCAGCATTTT. Its translation is CASSSLQGKRGQPQHF. V usage is TRBV6-1 and J usage is TRBJ1-5; TRBD1 might be the D (6 bases). The length of the CDR3 is 16 residues. CDR1 and CDR2 from the germline V gene are MNHNS and SASEGT. V dropped 5 bases and J dropped 6 bases, with 20 bases sitting between them.

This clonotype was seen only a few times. The CDR3 coding sequence is TGTGCCAGCACCGAAAACCCAGGGGAGACCCAGTACTTC. This sequence encodes CASTENPGETQYF. V usage is TRBV2 and J usage is TRBJ2-5; tentative D call: TRBD1 (5 bases). V shed 7 bases and J shed 5 bases, with 14 bases lying between them. CDR3 length: 13 amino acids. The germline CDR1 and CDR2 sequences are SNHLY and FYNNEI.

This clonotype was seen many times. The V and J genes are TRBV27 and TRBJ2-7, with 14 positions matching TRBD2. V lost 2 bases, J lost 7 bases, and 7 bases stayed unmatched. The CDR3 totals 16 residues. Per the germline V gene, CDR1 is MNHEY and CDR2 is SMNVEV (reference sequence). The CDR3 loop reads CASSLGTSGRSREQYF. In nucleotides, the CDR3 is TGTGCCAGCAGTTTAGGGACTAGCGGGAGATCAAGGGAGCAGTACTTC.

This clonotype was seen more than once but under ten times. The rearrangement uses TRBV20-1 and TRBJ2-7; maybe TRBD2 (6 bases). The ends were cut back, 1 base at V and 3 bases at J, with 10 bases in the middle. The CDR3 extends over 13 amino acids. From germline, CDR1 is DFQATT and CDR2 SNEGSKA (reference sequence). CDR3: CSARGRDFYEQYF. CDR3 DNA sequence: TGCAGTGCTAGAGGGCGGGACTTCTACGAGCAGTACTTC.

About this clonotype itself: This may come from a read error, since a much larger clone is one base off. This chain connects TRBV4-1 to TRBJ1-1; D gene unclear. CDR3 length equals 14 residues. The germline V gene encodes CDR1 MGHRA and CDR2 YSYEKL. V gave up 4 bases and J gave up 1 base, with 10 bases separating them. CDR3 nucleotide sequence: TGCGCCAGCAGCCGAGTAGGAGCGAACACTGAAGCTTTCTTT. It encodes CASSRVGANTEAFF.

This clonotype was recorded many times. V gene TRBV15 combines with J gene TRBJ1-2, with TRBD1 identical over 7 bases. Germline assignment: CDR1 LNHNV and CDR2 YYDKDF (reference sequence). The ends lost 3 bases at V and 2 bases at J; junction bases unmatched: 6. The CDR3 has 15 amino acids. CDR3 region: CATSSTPGQNYGYTF. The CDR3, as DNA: TGTGCCACCAGCAGTACCCCGGGACAGAACTATGGCTACACCTTC.

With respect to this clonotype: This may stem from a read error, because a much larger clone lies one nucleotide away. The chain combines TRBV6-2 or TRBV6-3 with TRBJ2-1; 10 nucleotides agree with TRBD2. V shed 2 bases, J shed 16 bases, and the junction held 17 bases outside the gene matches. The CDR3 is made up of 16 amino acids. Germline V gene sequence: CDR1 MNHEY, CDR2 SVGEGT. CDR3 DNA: TGTGCCAGCAGTTACCCAAGGAGGATAGCGGGAGGATGGCGTTTCTTC. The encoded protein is CASSYPRRIAGGWRFF.

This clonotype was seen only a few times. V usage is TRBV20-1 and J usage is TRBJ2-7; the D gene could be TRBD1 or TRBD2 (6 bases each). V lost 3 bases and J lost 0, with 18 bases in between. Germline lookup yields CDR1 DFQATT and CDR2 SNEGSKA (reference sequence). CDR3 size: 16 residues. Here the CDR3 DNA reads TGCAGTGCTAGGGGGGCTCCTGGCGGGGTCTCCTACGAGCAGTACTTC. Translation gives CSARGAPGGVSYEQYF.

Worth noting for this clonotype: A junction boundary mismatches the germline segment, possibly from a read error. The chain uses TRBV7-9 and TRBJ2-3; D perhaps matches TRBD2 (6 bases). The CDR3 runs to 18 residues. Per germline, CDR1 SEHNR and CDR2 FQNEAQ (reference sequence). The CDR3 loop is CASSQGWVEGWDTDTQYF. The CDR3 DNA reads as TGCGCCAGCAGCCAAGGTTGGGTGGAGGGATGGGACACAGATACGCAGTATTTT.

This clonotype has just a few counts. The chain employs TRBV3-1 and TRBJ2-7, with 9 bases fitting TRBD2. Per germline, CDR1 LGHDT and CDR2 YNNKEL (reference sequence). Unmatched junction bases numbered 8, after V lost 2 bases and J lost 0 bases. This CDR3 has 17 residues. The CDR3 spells CASSQPSLAGISYEQYF. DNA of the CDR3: TGTGCCAGCAGCCAACCGAGTCTAGCGGGGATCTCCTACGAGCAGTACTTC.

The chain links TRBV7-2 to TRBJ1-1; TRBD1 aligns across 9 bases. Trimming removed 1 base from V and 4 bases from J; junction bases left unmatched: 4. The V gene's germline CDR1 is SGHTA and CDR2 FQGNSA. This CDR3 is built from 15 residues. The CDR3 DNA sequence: TGTGCCAGCAGCTTAGACAGGGGGCTTTTCACTGAAGCTTTCTTT. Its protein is CASSLDRGLFTEAFF.

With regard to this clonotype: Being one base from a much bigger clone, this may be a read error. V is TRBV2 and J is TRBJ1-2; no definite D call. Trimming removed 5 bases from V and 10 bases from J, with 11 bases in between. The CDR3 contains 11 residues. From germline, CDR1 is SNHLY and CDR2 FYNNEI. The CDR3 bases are TGTGCCAGCAGTCTCCTCTTTGACTACACCTTC. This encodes CASSLLFDYTF.

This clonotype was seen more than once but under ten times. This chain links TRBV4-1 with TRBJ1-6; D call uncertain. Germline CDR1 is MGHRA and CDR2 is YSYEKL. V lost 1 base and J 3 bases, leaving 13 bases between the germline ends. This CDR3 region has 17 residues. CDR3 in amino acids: CASSQGVAAHYNSPLHF. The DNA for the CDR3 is TGCGCCAGCAGCCAAGGCGTGGCAGCACACTATAATTCACCCCTCCACTTT.

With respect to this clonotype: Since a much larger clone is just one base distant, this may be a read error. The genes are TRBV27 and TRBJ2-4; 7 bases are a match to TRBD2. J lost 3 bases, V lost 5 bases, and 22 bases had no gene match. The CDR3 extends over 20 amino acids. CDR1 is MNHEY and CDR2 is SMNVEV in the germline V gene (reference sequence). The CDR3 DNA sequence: TGTGCCAGCAGTCCTATAAAAGCGGGGCCTCCTGGTTTAGGCAAAAACATTCAGTACTTC. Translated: CASSPIKAGPPGLGKNIQYF.

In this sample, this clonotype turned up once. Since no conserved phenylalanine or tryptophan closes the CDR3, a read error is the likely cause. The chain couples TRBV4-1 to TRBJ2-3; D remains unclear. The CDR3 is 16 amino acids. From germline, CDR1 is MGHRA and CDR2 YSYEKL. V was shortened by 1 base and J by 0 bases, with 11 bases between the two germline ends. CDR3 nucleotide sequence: TGCGCCAGCAGCCAAGGGGGAACAGCTAGCACAGATACGCAGTATCTT. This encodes CASSQGGTASTDTQYL.

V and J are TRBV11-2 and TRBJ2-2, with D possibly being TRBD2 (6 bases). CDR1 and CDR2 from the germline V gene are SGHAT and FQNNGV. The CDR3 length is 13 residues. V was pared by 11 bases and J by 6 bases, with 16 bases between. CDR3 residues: CACTAWEAGELFF. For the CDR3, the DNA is TGTGCCTGTACAGCGTGGGAGGCCGGGGAGCTGTTTTTT.

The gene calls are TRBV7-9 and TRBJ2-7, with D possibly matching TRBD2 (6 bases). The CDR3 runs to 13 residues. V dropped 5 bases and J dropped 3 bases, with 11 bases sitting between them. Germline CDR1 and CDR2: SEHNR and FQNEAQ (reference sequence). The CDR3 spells CASSRISGYEQYF. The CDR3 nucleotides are TGTGCCAGCAGCCGAATTAGCGGCTACGAGCAGTACTTC.

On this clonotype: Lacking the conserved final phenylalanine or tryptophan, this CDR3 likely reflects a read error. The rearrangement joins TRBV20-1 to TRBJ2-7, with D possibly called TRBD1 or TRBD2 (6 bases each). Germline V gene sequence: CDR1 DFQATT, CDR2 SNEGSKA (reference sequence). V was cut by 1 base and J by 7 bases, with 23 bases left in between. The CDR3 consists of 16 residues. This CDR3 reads CSARAQGGGSYNEQYL. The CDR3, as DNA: TGCAGTGCTAGAGCCCAAGGGGGAGGTTCGTACAATGAGCAGTACCTC.

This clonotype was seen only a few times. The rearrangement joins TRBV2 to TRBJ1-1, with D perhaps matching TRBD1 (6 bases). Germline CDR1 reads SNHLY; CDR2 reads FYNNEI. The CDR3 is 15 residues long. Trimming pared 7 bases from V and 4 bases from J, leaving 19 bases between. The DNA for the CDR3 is TGTGCCAGCAAGAACAGGGTAGATGGGGGCACTGAAGCTTTCTTT. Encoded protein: CASKNRVDGGTEAFF.

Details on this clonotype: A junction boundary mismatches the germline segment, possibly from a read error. CDR3 residues: CASSNSDTQYF. CDR3 nucleotide sequence: TGTGCCAGCAGTAACTCAGATACGCAGTATTTT. The V and J genes are TRBV6-2 or TRBV6-3 and TRBJ2-3; no reliable D call. There are 11 residues in the CDR3. CDR1 is MNHEY and CDR2 is SVGEGT in the germline V gene.